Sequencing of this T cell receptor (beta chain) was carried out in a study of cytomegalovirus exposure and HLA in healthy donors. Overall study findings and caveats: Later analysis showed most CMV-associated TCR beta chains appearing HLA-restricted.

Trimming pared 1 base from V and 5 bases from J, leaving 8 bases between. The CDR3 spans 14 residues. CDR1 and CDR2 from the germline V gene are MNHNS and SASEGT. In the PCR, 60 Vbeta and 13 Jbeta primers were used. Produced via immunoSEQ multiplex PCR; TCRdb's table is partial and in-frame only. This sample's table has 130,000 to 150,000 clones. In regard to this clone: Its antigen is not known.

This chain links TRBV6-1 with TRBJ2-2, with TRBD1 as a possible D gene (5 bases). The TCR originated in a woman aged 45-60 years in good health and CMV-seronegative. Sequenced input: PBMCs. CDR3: CASSEGRETGELFF. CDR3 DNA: TGTGCCAGCAGTGAAGGCAGGGAAACCGGGGAGCTGTTTTTT.